The 15 T cell receptor beta chains presented below share a single source sample, sequenced in a study of response to subunit inactivated influenza vaccine. TCRdb re-called the RT-PCR reads through MiXCR, storing one row per CDR3 protein. Of about 300,000 distinct CDR3 sequences listed, roughly 22% were seen once; the top ten hold about 9.4%. The sample in question was PBMCs from blood, obtained less than 22 months after vaccination. All receptors come from a man between 50 and 69 years old who received an inactivated influenza vaccine.

The chain is built from TRBV29-1 and TRBJ2-3; no clear D gene. Germline V gene sequence: CDR1 SQVTM, CDR2 ANQGSEA. Trimming took 0 bases from V and 0 from J, leaving 10 bases between them. This CDR3 contains 15 residues. CDR3 loop: CSVEDPRISTDTQYF. CDR3 bases: TGCAGCGTTGAAGACCCCCGGATTAGCACAGATACGCAGTATTTT.

The chain uses TRBV29-1 and TRBJ1-1, with D possibly being TRBD1 (5 bases). The germline gives CDR1 SQVTM, CDR2 ANQGSEA. V gave up 4 bases and J gave up 11 bases, with 11 bases separating them. This CDR3 contains 10 residues. CDR3 in DNA: TGCAGCGTTGTGGAGGGGAGGGCTTTCTTT. It specifies CSVVEGRAFF.

A few counts support this clonotype. V usage is TRBV20-1 and J usage is TRBJ1-3, with 7 positions matching TRBD1. J lost 4 bases, V lost 4 bases, and 13 bases had no gene match. From germline, CDR1 is DFQATT and CDR2 SNEGSKA (reference sequence). The length of the CDR3 is 16 residues. The CDR3 nucleotides read TGCAGTGCTATGCCCTACAGGGGAAATCTAGGAAACACCATATATTTT. Translation gives CSAMPYRGNLGNTIYF.

This clonotype was seen more than once but under ten times. This chain connects TRBV28 to TRBJ1-5; D call uncertain. CDR3 length: 13 amino acids. CDR1 MDHEN and CDR2 SYDVKM come from the germline V gene. V was shortened by 6 bases and J by 6 bases, with 12 bases between the two germline ends. Here the CDR3 reads CASRAIGGQPQHF. CDR3 in DNA: TGTGCCAGCAGGGCCATAGGCGGTCAGCCCCAGCATTTT.

This clonotype has a count of ten or more. V usage is TRBV3-1 and J usage is TRBJ1-6; 7 nucleotides line up with TRBD1. Germline V lookup: CDR1 LGHDT, CDR2 YNNKEL (reference sequence). V was clipped by 4 bases and J by 5 bases; unmatched bases: 5. CDR3 length: 15 residues. The CDR3 bases are TGTGCCAGCAGCCCCCGGGACAGCCATAATTCACCCCTCCACTTT. Translating it yields CASSPRDSHNSPLHF.

The chain carries TRBV4-2 and TRBJ2-1; TRBD1 might be the D (5 bases). CDR1 is LGHNA and CDR2 is YNFKEQ in the germline V gene. The V and J ends lost 3 bases and 6 bases respectively, with 15 bases between them. This CDR3 contains 15 residues. CDR3 protein: CASSHSPRGGNEQFF. CDR3 bases: TGTGCCAGCAGCCATTCCCCTAGGGGTGGCAATGAGCAGTTCTTC.

There are many counts of this clonotype. The chain joins TRBV12-3 or TRBV12-4 to TRBJ1-1; D is possibly TRBD1 (5 bases). Between the trimmed V and J ends, which lost 6 bases and 7 bases, there was a span of 15 bases. The CDR3 consists of 13 residues. The CDR3 spells CASSAGGTGEAFF. The CDR3, as DNA: TGTGCCAGCAGCGCCGGCGGGACGGGTGAAGCTTTCTTT.

The CDR3: CASSIGTESYEQYF. CDR3 bases: TGTGCCAGCAGCATAGGGACAGAATCCTACGAGCAGTACTTC. The rearrangement links TRBV5-6 to TRBJ2-7; 7 bases map to TRBD1. V gave up 4 bases and J gave up 1 base; unmatched junction bases: 5. There are 14 residues in the CDR3. The germline V gene encodes CDR1 SGHDT and CDR2 YYEEEE.

In this sample, this clonotype turned up many times. V is TRBV9 and J is TRBJ1-1; perhaps TRBD1 as D (6 bases). The CDR3 is 14 amino acids. Germline loops: CDR1 SGDLS, CDR2 YYNGEE. Trimming removed 0 bases from V and 4 bases from J, with 10 bases in between. The CDR3 spells CASSVAQGSTEAFF. CDR3 in DNA: TGTGCCAGCAGCGTAGCTCAGGGGTCCACTGAAGCTTTCTTT.

CDR3 residues: CASSLAKWTLRDYTF. In DNA, the CDR3 is TGTGCCAGCAGTTTAGCGAAGTGGACGCTGCGGGACTACACCTTC. V is TRBV12-3 or TRBV12-4 and J is TRBJ1-2; D remains ambiguous. The ends were cut back, 0 bases at V and 10 bases at J, with 18 bases in the middle. CDR3 length: 15 residues.

This sequence joins TRBV6-2 or TRBV6-3 and TRBJ2-5; TRBD1 matches at 9 bases. CDR1 and CDR2 from the germline V gene are MNHEY and SVGEGT. The CDR3 totals 17 residues. V was pared by 4 bases and J by 2 bases, with 11 bases of the junction left unmatched. In nucleotides, the CDR3 is TGTGCCAGCAGTTCCTGGGCCGGGACAGGGCTACAAGAGACCCAGTACTTC. As protein: CASSSWAGTGLQETQYF.

This clonotype was detected many times. This chain joins TRBV3-1 and TRBJ1-1; D possibly corresponds to TRBD1 (5 bases). V lost 3 bases to trimming and J lost 1 base, with 9 bases between them. This CDR3 spans 14 amino acids. Germline lookup yields CDR1 LGHDT and CDR2 YNNKEL (reference sequence). CDR3 sequence reads: CASSHWTTNTEAFF. In DNA, the CDR3 is TGTGCCAGCAGCCACTGGACAACGAACACTGAAGCTTTCTTT.

The table lists this clonotype with a few counts. V gene TRBV29-1 combines with J gene TRBJ1-2; D is unresolved. Germline CDR1 and CDR2: SQVTM and ANQGSEA. V shed 7 bases and J shed 8 bases, with 11 bases lying between them. This CDR3 has 10 residues. As DNA, the CDR3 is TGCAGCGCCTACCGCGTGGGCTACACCTTC. Amino acid sequence: CSAYRVGYTF.

The sample holds a few counts of this clonotype. The chain links TRBV7-9 to TRBJ2-4; D might be TRBD1 (6 bases). Looked up from germline, CDR1 is SEHNR and CDR2 is FQNEAQ (reference sequence). The CDR3 consists of 10 residues. V lost 8 bases, J lost 16 bases, and 15 bases lay in between. The CDR3 sequence is CASDGGSLYF. The CDR3 coding sequence is TGTGCCAGCGATGGGGGCAGCCTATACTTC.

The chain recombines TRBV7-9 with TRBJ2-1; D gene uncertain. Germline-derived CDR1 and CDR2 are SEHNR and FQNEAQ (reference sequence). The CDR3 consists of 12 residues. V lost 0 bases to trimming and J lost 6 bases, with 3 bases between them. This chain's CDR3 is CASSLAFNEQFF. The DNA for the CDR3 is TGTGCCAGCAGCTTAGCTTTCAATGAGCAGTTCTTC.